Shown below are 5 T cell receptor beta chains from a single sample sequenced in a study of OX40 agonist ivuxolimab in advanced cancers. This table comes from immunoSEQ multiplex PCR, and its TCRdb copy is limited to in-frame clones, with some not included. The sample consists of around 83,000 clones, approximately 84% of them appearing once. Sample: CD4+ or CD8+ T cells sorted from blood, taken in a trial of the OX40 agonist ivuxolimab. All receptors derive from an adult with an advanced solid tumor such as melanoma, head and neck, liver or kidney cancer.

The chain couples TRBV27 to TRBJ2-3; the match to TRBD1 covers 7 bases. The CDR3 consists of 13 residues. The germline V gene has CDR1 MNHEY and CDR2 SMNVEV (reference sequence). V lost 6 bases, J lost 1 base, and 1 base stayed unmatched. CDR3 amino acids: CASRGQGTDTQYF. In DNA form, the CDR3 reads TGTGCCAGCAGAGGACAGGGCACAGATACGCAGTATTTT.

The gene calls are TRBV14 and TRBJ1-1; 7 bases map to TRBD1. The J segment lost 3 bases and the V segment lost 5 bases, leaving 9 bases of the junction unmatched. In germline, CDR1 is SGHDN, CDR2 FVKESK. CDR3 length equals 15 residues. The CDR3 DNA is TGTGCCAGCAGCTCGCCGACAGGGTTGGACACTGAAGCTTTCTTT. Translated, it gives CASSSPTGLDTEAFF.

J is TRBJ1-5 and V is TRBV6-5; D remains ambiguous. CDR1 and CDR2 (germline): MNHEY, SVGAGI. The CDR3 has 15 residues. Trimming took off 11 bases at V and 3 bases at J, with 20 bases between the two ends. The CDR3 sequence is CAAGGPEKPNQPQHF. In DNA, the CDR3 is TGTGCCGCTGGAGGGCCCGAAAAGCCCAATCAGCCCCAGCATTTT.

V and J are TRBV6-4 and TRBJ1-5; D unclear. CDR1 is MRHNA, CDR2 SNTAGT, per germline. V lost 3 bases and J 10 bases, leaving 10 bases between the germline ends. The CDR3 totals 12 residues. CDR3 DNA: TGTGCCAGCAGTGATCCCCCGGGTCCCCAGCATTTT. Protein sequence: CASSDPPGPQHF.

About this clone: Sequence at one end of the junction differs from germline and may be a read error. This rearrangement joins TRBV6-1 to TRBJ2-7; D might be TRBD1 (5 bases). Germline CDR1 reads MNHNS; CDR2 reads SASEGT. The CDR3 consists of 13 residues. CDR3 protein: CASSEFPGGQPLF. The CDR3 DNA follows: TGTGCCAGCAGTGAATTCCCCGGCGGACAACCTCTCTTC.